This TCR beta chain was profiled in a study of technical replicates of blood from a few donors. Trimming took off 2 bases at V and 6 bases at J, with 15 bases between the two ends. The CDR3 extends over 15 amino acids. Germline V gives CDR1 MNHEY, CDR2 SMNVEV (reference sequence). Here immunoSEQ multiplex PCR was the method, and the copy in TCRdb shows in-frame clones only, minus some. The sample lists about 97,000 clones, 90% to 97% occurring once. The receptor's source is a human donor in good health. The gene calls are TRBV27 and TRBJ2-3, with D perhaps TRBD1 (5 bases). The sample consisted of T cells isolated from PBMCs. The CDR3 bases are TGTGCCAGCAGTTTAGTGGGCCAGGGCCCCGATACGCAGTATTTT. It encodes CASSLVGQGPDTQYF.